Following are 4 T cell receptor beta chains from one sample sequenced in a study of control samples from healthy donors and cancer patients. Using immunoSEQ multiplex PCR, the repertoire was profiled, and TCRdb retains in-frame clones only, with some absent. The sample has around 45,000 clones; 70% to 75% are singletons. Sequencing was performed on formalin-fixed, paraffin-embedded tissue. The receptors shown here come from a male donor with melanoma.

By share, this clone ranks as medium-sized (0.01 to 0.1%). The CDR3 is CATSETRDAGYEQYF. The CDR3 nucleotides read TGTGCCACCAGTGAGACGCGGGACGCGGGCTACGAGCAGTACTTC. The chain links TRBV24-1 to TRBJ2-7; the D gene is possibly TRBD2 (6 bases). V was trimmed by 4 bases and J by 3 bases, leaving 15 bases between them. CDR3 size: 15 residues. The germline V gene encodes CDR1 KGHDR and CDR2 SFDVKD.

The chain carries TRBV29-1 and TRBJ1-1, with unresolved D. The germline V gene encodes CDR1 SQVTM and CDR2 ANQGSEA. V was pared by 5 bases and J by 7 bases, with 8 bases between. The CDR3 contains 10 residues. The CDR3: CSVRTVEAFF. CDR3 DNA sequence: TGCAGCGTTCGGACTGTTGAAGCTTTCTTT. The entire variable domain, with the rest obtained from reference TRBV29-1 and TRBJ1-1, is as follows: SAVISQKPSRDICQRGTSLTIQCQVDSQVTMMFWYRQQPGQSLTLIATANQGSEATYESGFVIDKFPISRPNLTFSTLTVSNMSPEDSSIYLCSVRTVEAFFGQGTRLTVV.

This chain joins TRBV19 and TRBJ2-4, with D perhaps matching TRBD2 (6 bases). The ends were cut back, 0 bases at V and 12 bases at J, with 12 bases in the middle. Germline V gene lookup returns CDR1 LNHDA and CDR2 SQIVND (reference sequence). The CDR3 contains 13 residues. The CDR3 bases are TGTGCCAGTAGTATAGAACCACCGGGGGATCAGTACTTC. Its translation: CASSIEPPGDQYF.

The chain is built from TRBV28 and TRBJ2-7; unclear D gene. Trimming cost V 2 bases and J 0 bases, with 11 bases left between them. The CDR3 is 15 residues long. Per the germline V gene, CDR1 is MDHEN and CDR2 is SYDVKM. CDR3 region: CASSLEPHLSYEQYF. CDR3 nucleotide sequence: TGTGCCAGCAGTTTAGAACCTCATCTCTCCTACGAGCAGTACTTC.